The source of this T cell receptor beta chain is a study of blood T cell repertoires in COVID-19. Overall study context: The United States, Italy and Spain provided the acute and convalescent COVID-19 samples.

Per germline, CDR1 SGHRS and CDR2 YFSETQ. This CDR3 contains 14 residues. With 4 bases clipped from V and 7 bases from J, the junction kept 4 bases outside the gene matches. Produced via immunoSEQ multiplex PCR; TCRdb's table is partial and in-frame only. The sample yields some 190,000 clones, about 90% seen once. The chain employs TRBV5-1 and TRBJ1-5; 11 nucleotides line up with TRBD1. The clonotype was recovered from a man younger than 35 with active or convalescent COVID-19. The sample comprised peripheral blood. The CDR3 reads CASSTGQGAQPQHF. DNA for the CDR3: TGCGCCAGCAGCACAGGACAGGGGGCCCAGCCCCAGCATTTT. Using reference TRBV5-1 and TRBJ1-5 for the parts outside the CDR3, the full variable domain is KAGVTQTPRYLIKTRGQQVTLSCSPISGHRSVSWYQQTPGQGLQFLFEYFSETQRNKGNFPGRFSGRQFSNSRSEMNVSTLELGDSALYLCASSTGQGAQPQHFGDGTRLSIL.